This is a list of T cell receptor beta chains from one sample in a study of blood T cell repertoires in COVID-19. The data were produced by immunoSEQ multiplex PCR, yet TCRdb's version contains in-frame clones alone and is incomplete. This table holds 350,000 to 400,000 clones, approximately 90% found once. Sample: PBMCs or T cells enriched from blood (not recorded which). The receptors here all came from a woman aged 40 to 49 who had been exposed to COVID-19. CDR3s include the opening cysteine and the closing phenylalanine or tryptophan. The D gene is left open where the match is weak. Size values are once, few and many counts, or a class for expanded clones, and some rows have none.

D	size	V	J	CDR3	DNA
TRBD1	few	TRBV25-1	TRBJ2-5	CASSDRGIETQYF	TGTGCCAGCAGTGACAGGGGGATTGAGACCCAGTACTTC
.	.	TRBV7-2	TRBJ2-5	CASSPRGGKGETQYF	TGTGCCAGCAGCCCCAGAGGCGGAAAGGGGGAGACCCAGTACTTC
.	.	TRBV5-4	TRBJ1-6	CASSPGAAVPPLHF	TGTGCCAGCAGCCCTGGGGCCGCCGTCCCCCCCCTCCACTTT
.	.	TRBV6-1	TRBJ1-6	CASSETPGGNSPLHF	TGTGCCAGCAGTGAAACCCCGGGGGGTAATTCACCCCTCCACTTT
.	.	TRBV7-6	TRBJ2-1	CASKRLAAGGEQFF	TGTGCCAGTAAAAGGTTAGCGGCCGGTGGTGAGCAGTTCTTC
TRBD1	.	TRBV12-3/TRBV12-4	TRBJ1-3	CASSSGGENTIYF	TGTGCCAGCAGTTCAGGGGGCGAAAACACCATATATTTT
TRBD1	.	TRBV7-2	TRBJ1-3	CASSPRQGMGGNTIYF	TGTGCCAGCAGCCCCCGACAGGGAATGGGTGGAAACACCATATATTTT
.	.	TRBV5-6	TRBJ1-4	CASSLEGPRATNEKLFF	TGTGCCAGCAGCTTGGAGGGGCCTAGGGCAACTAATGAAAAACTGTTTTTT
TRBD1	.	TRBV27	TRBJ1-2	CASSKQGALRYGYTF	TGTGCCAGCAGTAAACAGGGGGCTCTGAGGTATGGCTACACCTTC
.	.	TRBV7-9	TRBJ1-2	CASSLVGGNYGYTF	TGTGCCAGCAGCTTAGTGGGGGGGAACTATGGCTACACCTTC
TRBD2	few	TRBV6-5	TRBJ2-7	CASSQTSGVQYF	TGTGCCAGCAGTCAGACTAGCGGGGTGCAGTACTTC
TRBD1	.	TRBV14	TRBJ2-7	CASSQKTGAVYEQYF	TGTGCCAGCAGCCAGAAGACAGGGGCGGTATACGAGCAGTACTTC
.	.	TRBV28	TRBJ1-6	CASSLGAKRSSYNSPLHF	TGTGCCAGCAGTTTAGGGGCCAAGAGGAGCTCCTATAATTCACCCCTCCACTTT
TRBD2	once	TRBV10-2	TRBJ2-1	CATQSGSMNEQFF	TGCGCCACTCAAAGCGGGAGTATGAATGAGCAGTTCTTC
.	.	TRBV30	TRBJ2-7	CAWKRQNLYEQYF	TGTGCCTGGAAACGACAGAATCTCTACGAGCAGTACTTC
.	.	TRBV25-1	TRBJ2-6	CASSEAPKTVIGANVLTF	TGTGCCAGCAGTGAGGCCCCAAAGACAGTAATTGGGGCCAACGTCCTGACTTTC
TRBD1	.	TRBV19	TRBJ1-6	CASSKETGKRDSPLHF	TGTGCCAGTAGTAAGGAGACAGGGAAGAGGGATTCACCCCTCCACTTT
TRBD1	.	TRBV19	TRBJ1-5	CASSISGGRVQPQHF	TGTGCCAGTAGTATCTCAGGGGGCAGGGTTCAGCCCCAGCATTTT
TRBD2	.	TRBV7-3	TRBJ2-5	CASSLMSGGALETQYF	TGTGCCAGCAGCTTAATGAGCGGGGGGGCCTTAGAGACCCAGTACTTC
TRBD2	.	TRBV9	TRBJ2-3	CASSVGAGVGDTQYF	TGTGCCAGCAGCGTCGGAGCGGGAGTAGGGGATACGCAGTATTTT
.	.	TRBV19	TRBJ1-3	CASSIPVDRPAGNTIYF	TGTGCCAGTAGTATTCCCGTCGACAGGCCCGCTGGAAACACCATATATTTT
.	.	TRBV30	TRBJ1-2	CAWSVRRLANYGYTF	TGTGCCTGGAGTGTACGCCGGTTAGCTAACTATGGCTACACCTTC
TRBD1	.	TRBV7-9	TRBJ2-7	CASSSSGTGGYEQYF	TGTGCCAGCAGCTCGTCCGGGACAGGGGGCTACGAGCAGTACTTC
.	.	TRBV15	TRBJ2-5	CATSLDPGQGETQYF	TGTGCCACCAGCCTAGACCCGGGCCAGGGTGAGACCCAGTACTTC
.	once	TRBV25-1	TRBJ1-2	CASSPGSGYTF	TGTGCCAGCAGTCCAGGAAGCGGCTACACCTTC
.	once	TRBV2	TRBJ2-5	CASSEGGGLETQYF	TGTGCCAGCAGTGAAGGGGGGGGCCTGGAGACCCAGTACTTC
TRBD1	.	TRBV18	TRBJ2-7	CASSPPDRVAIYEQYF	TGTGCCAGCTCACCACCGGACAGGGTGGCAATCTACGAGCAGTACTTC
.	.	TRBV23-1	TRBJ1-6	CAIREGESYNSPLHF	TGCGCCATCCGGGAAGGAGAGTCCTATAATTCACCCCTCCACTTT
.	.	TRBV5-1	TRBJ2-7	CASSFGQKLTNSPSYEQYF	TGCGCCAGCAGCTTTGGACAGAAGCTGACCAATTCACCCTCCTACGAGCAGTACTTC
TRBD1	.	TRBV7-2	TRBJ2-3	CASSLRFQGADTQYF	TGTGCCAGCAGCTTACGTTTCCAGGGGGCAGATACGCAGTATTTT
TRBD1	.	TRBV7-9	TRBJ2-7	CASSLLTGGWYEQYF	TGTGCCAGCAGCTTATTGACAGGGGGCTGGTACGAGCAGTACTTC
.	.	TRBV6-5	TRBJ1-1	CASSPGVPVGVPFF	TGTGCCAGCAGTCCGGGGGTGCCAGTCGGAGTGCCTTTCTTT
.	few	TRBV27	TRBJ1-2	CASSRINEFLSGYTF	TGTGCCAGCAGTCGAATAAATGAATTCTTGAGTGGCTACACCTTC
TRBD1	.	TRBV19	TRBJ1-6	CASSRRTGTGAEGSPLHF	TGTGCCAGTAGTAGAAGGACCGGGACAGGGGCAGAGGGATCACCCCTCCACTTT
.	.	TRBV7-2	TRBJ1-2	CASSLAVGDGYTF	TGTGCCAGCAGCTTAGCGGTAGGGGATGGCTACACCTTC
.	.	TRBV7-9	TRBJ1-2	CASSPREGTYGYTF	TGTGCCAGCAGCCCCCGGGAGGGAACCTATGGCTACACCTTC
.	.	TRBV27	TRBJ2-5	CASSPLSSLEQETQYF	TGTGCCAGCAGTCCCCTCTCCTCGCTAGAACAAGAGACCCAGTACTTC
.	.	TRBV20-1	TRBJ2-7	CSAITTREQYF	TGCAGTGCTATCACCACTCGGGAGCAGTACTTC
TRBD1	.	TRBV5-6	TRBJ1-5	CASSSLGQRPNQPQHF	TGTGCCAGCAGCTCACTGGGACAGAGACCTAATCAGCCCCAGCATTTT
.	.	TRBV5-6	TRBJ1-6	CASSYRDNRNSPLHF	TGTGCCAGCAGCTACCGGGACAATCGTAATTCACCCCTCCACTTT
TRBD1	.	TRBV13	TRBJ1-1	CASSTGDRPKAFF	TGTGCCAGCAGCACGGGGGACAGACCCAAAGCTTTCTTT
.	few	TRBV6-2/TRBV6-3	TRBJ2-1	CASSPGTYNEQFF	TGTGCCAGCAGCCCCGGGACTTACAATGAGCAGTTCTTC
.	.	TRBV30	TRBJ1-3	CAWSRLYRETGGNTIYF	TGTGCCTGGAGCCGCCTTTACAGGGAAACGGGCGGAAACACCATATATTTT
.	.	TRBV19	TRBJ1-1	CASSTEANTEAFF	TGTGCCAGTAGTACAGAAGCGAACACTGAAGCTTTCTTT
TRBD2	once	TRBV5-1	TRBJ2-5	CASSRGTSGEETQYF	TGCGCCAGCAGCCGTGGGACTAGCGGAGAAGAGACCCAGTACTTC
.	.	TRBV10-2	TRBJ1-5	CASTGDRSQPQHF	TGCGCCAGCACGGGTGACAGGTCCCAGCCCCAGCATTTT
.	.	TRBV24-1	TRBJ1-2	CATSQSNYGYTF	TGTGCCACCAGCCAGTCTAACTATGGCTACACCTTC